One sample yielded the 5 T cell receptor beta chains listed below, sequenced in a study of cytomegalovirus exposure and HLA in healthy donors (dated by TCRdb to the late 2010s). The library relied on the immunoSEQ multiplex PCR assay. For the multiplex PCR, a mixture combining 60 forward primers for TCR Vbeta segments and 13 reverse primers for TCR Jbeta segments was used. What TCRdb holds here is the immuneACCESS table cut down to in-frame rearrangements. Part of the clones is not present; checked against another copy, under half of the missing clones reflect an unresolved V gene, and the others are unexplained. This sample holds 70,000 to 100,000 clones; less than 80% were observed only once. 6.5% to 7.5% of the sample lies in the top ten. Sequencing used PBMCs. Receptors were obtained from a woman aged 45 to 65 in good health and CMV-seropositive.

The J gene is TRBJ2-3, the V gene TRBV27; 8 bases line up with TRBD2. The trim removed 5 bases at V and 0 bases at J, leaving 7 bases unmatched. The CDR3 spans 16 residues. Germline V gene data show CDR1 as MNHEY and CDR2 as SMNVEV (reference sequence). The CDR3: CASSQERGTSTDTQYF. Written as DNA, the CDR3 is TGTGCCAGCAGTCAAGAGCGGGGGACTAGCACAGATACGCAGTATTTT.

The rearrangement joins TRBV6-4 to TRBJ1-2; D may be TRBD1 (6 bases). V gave up 3 bases and J gave up 8 bases, with 13 bases separating them. This CDR3 has 13 residues. Germline V gene lookup returns CDR1 MRHNA and CDR2 SNTAGT. The DNA for the CDR3 is TGTGCCAGCAGTGAAACAGGGATGGACGGCTACACCTTC. Translation: CASSETGMDGYTF.

This clone was counted a few times. J is TRBJ1-3 and V is TRBV7-9, with D unresolved. The CDR3 extends over 17 amino acids. V was pared by 4 bases and J by 0 bases, with 16 bases between. The germline CDR1 and CDR2 sequences are SEHNR and FQNEAQ (reference sequence). The CDR3 DNA sequence: TGTGCCAGCAGCTACCCCCCCCGGTCCCCCTCTGGAAACACCATATATTTT. The encoded protein is CASSYPPRSPSGNTIYF.

The genes are TRBV7-9 and TRBJ2-3; D might be TRBD1 (6 bases). Germline assignment: CDR1 SEHNR and CDR2 FQNEAQ (reference sequence). This CDR3 spans 15 amino acids. V gave up 3 bases and J gave up 2 bases, with 12 bases separating them. The CDR3 here is CASSFGSGDTDTQYF. The CDR3 nucleotides are TGTGCCAGCAGCTTTGGATCAGGGGACACAGATACGCAGTATTTT.

The chain employs TRBV19 and TRBJ2-7; TRBD1 is a possible D gene (5 bases). Per germline, CDR1 LNHDA and CDR2 SQIVND (reference sequence). This CDR3 spans 14 amino acids. V shed 1 base and J shed 1 base, with 8 bases lying between them. CDR3 sequence (DNA): TGTGCCAGTAGTATAGCCCCAGGGTCCTACGAGCAGTACTTC. It yields the protein CASSIAPGSYEQYF.